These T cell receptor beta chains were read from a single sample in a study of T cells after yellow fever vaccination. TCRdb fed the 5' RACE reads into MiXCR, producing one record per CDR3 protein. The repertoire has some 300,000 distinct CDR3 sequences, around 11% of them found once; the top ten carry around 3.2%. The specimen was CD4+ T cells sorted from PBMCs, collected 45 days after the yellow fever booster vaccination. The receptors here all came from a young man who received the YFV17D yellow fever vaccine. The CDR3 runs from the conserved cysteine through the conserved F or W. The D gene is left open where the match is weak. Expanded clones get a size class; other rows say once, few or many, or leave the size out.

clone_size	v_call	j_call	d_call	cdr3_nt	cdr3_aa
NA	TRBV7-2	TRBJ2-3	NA	TGTGCCAGCAGCTTAGGGGCGGTCACAGATACGCAGTATTTT	CASSLGAVTDTQYF
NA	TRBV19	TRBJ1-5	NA	TGTGCCAGTACAATACCGAGTGGGAATCAGCCCCAGCATTTT	CASTIPSGNQPQHF
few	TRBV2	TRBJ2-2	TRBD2	TGTGCCAGCGGGACTATCGAGAACACCGGGGAGCTGTTTTTT	CASGTIENTGELFF
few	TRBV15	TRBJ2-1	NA	TGTGCCACCAGCAAGGCGAGCTCCTACAATGAGCAGTTCTTC	CATSKASSYNEQFF
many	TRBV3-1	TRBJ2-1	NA	TGTGCCAGCAGCCAAGATACACGGACTGAGCAGTTCTTC	CASSQDTRTEQFF
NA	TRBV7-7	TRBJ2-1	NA	TGTGCCAGCAGCATCCAGGGGGGCCATGAGCAGTTCTTC	CASSIQGGHEQFF
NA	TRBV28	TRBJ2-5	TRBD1	TGTGCCAGCAGTTTAGCCCGGACAGGTGAAGAGACCCAGTACTTC	CASSLARTGEETQYF
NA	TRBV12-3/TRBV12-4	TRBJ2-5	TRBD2	TGTGCCAGCAGTCGGAATAGCGGGGCCATTCGAGAGACCCAGTACTTC	CASSRNSGAIRETQYF
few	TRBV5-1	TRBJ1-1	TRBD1	TGCGCCAGCAGCTCAGGGGGCCCAGAAGCTTTCTTT	CASSSGGPEAFF
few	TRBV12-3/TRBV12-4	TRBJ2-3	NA	TGTGCCAGCAGTTTGGGGAGGCTTTCCGGGGATACGCAGTATTTT	CASSLGRLSGDTQYF
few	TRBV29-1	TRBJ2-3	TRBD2	TGCAGCGTTGCCGGGGGGGGCCAGGGTATAGATACGCAGTATTTT	CSVAGGGQGIDTQYF
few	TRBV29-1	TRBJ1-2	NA	TGCAGCGTTGTAAGGGGAAGTCATGGCTACACCTTC	CSVVRGSHGYTF
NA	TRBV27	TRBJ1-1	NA	TGTGCCAGCAGTTTAGGGAAGGTGGCCACTGAAGCTTTCTTT	CASSLGKVATEAFF
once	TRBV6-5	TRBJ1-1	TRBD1	TGTGCCAGCAGTTACTCGAAAGGCAGGGGGCGTGGAGGCACTGAAGCTTTCTTT	CASSYSKGRGRGGTEAFF
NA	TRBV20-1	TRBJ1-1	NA	TGCAGGGGGCTTGGTGGCACTGAAGCTTTCTTT	CRGLGGTEAFF
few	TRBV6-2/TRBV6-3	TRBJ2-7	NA	TGTGCCAGCATGAGGCTACTAAGAAACGAGCAGTACTTC	CASMRLLRNEQYF
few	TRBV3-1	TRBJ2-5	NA	TGTGCCAGCAGCCAAGGTCCAACCGGGGAGACCCAGTACTTC	CASSQGPTGETQYF
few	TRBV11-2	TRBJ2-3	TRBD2	TGTGCCAGCTCCCCCCGGGCCAGCGGGGGGGGAAGCACAGATACGCAGTATTTT	CASSPRASGGGSTDTQYF
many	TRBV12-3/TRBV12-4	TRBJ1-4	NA	TGTGCCAGCGCAAATTTTGCAACTAATGAAAAACTGTTTTTT	CASANFATNEKLFF
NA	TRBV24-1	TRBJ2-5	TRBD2	TGTGCCACCAGTGATTTGCGCGGCGGGGGGCCGGGAGAGACCCAGTACTTC	CATSDLRGGGPGETQYF
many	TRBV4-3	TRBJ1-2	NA	TGCGCCAGCACGCTCGAGCGAGGGACCTATGGCTACACCTTC	CASTLERGTYGYTF
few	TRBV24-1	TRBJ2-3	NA	TGTGCCACCAGTGTCGGTAGCACAGATACGCAGTATTTT	CATSVGSTDTQYF